Shown below are 2 T cell receptor beta chains from a single sample sequenced in a study of spatial heterogeneity in lung cancer. Documented time point: blood at routine non-recurrence follow-up after resection. TCRdb re-analysed the 5' RACE reads in MiXCR, keeping a single row per CDR3 protein. The table records roughly 120,000 distinct CDR3 sequences, less than 14% of them present only once. The input for sequencing was PBMCs, taken at follow-up. The source is a female donor with early-stage non-small cell lung cancer.

The chain combines TRBV30 with TRBJ2-7; D uncertain. Between the trimmed V and J ends, which lost 3 bases and 7 bases, there was a span of 19 bases. The CDR3 totals 14 residues. CDR1 and CDR2 from the germline V gene are GTSNPN and SVGIG (reference sequence). Written as DNA, the CDR3 is TGTGCCTGGAGAGGCAAGAATCTCCTACGAGAGCAGTACTTC. Its translation: CAWRGKNLLREQYF. Drawing the rest from reference TRBV30 and TRBJ2-7, the complete variable domain is SQTIHQWPATLVQPVGSPLSLECTVEGTSNPNLYWYRQAAGRGLQLLFYSVGIGQISSEVPQNLSASRPQDRQFILSSKKLLLSDSGFYLCAWRGKNLLREQYFGPGTRLTVT.

There are a few counts of this clonotype. The chain joins TRBV24-1 to TRBJ1-2; TRBD1 aligns across 7 bases. The CDR3 extends over 15 amino acids. V was pared by 4 bases and J by 3 bases, with 7 bases of the junction left unmatched. The germline V gene has CDR1 KGHDR and CDR2 SFDVKD. The CDR3 DNA is TGTGCCACCAGTGAATACAGGGGAGGGGACTATGGCTACACCTTC. Translating it yields CATSEYRGGDYGYTF.